The TCR beta chain described here comes from a study of technical replicates of blood from a handful of donors. TCRdb's table, derived via immunoSEQ multiplex PCR, lists solely in-frame clones and lacks some. The data hold approximately 79,000 clones, with just under 95% observed a single time. Deletions cut 10 bases from V and 5 bases from J, with 18 bases between. The length of the CDR3 is 14 residues. Germline V lookup: CDR1 SEHNR, CDR2 FQNEAQ (reference sequence). The receptor's source is a human donor in good health. This chain connects TRBV7-9 to TRBJ2-1, with D perhaps TRBD1 (5 bases). Source material: T cells isolated from PBMCs. DNA for the CDR3: TGTGCCACCGACGACGACGACAGCGACAATGAGCAGTTCTTC. Amino acid sequence: CATDDDDSDNEQFF.